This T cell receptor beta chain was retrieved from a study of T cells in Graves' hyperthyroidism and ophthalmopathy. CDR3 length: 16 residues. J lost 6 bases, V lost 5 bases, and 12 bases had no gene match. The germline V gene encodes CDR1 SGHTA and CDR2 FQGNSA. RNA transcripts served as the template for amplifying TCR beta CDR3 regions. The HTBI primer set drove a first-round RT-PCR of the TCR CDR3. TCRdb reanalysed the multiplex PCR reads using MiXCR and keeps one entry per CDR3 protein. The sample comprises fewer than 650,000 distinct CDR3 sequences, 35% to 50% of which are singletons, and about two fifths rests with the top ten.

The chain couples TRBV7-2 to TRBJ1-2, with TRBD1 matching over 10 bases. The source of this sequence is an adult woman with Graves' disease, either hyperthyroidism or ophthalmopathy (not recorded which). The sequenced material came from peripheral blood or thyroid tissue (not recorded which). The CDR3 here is CASSARTGGTFHGYTF. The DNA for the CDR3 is TGTGCCAGCAGCGCCAGGACAGGGGGGACATTCCATGGCTACACCTTC.